The clone carrying this T cell receptor beta chain was recorded at least ten times. Alpha- and beta-chain coverage of first-strand cDNA came from TRAV- and TRBV-specific primers. The authors ran around 22 PCR cycles to amplify TCRs with a constant-region primer and V-primer adapter. A single record per CDR3 protein comes from TCRdb applying MiXCR to the reads. The table has around 84,000 distinct CDR3 sequences, around 17% seen once; the top ten hold approximately 1.5%. This sample was taken from a study of low-dose radiotherapy and immunotherapy resistance in tumors. Overall study context: Daily, from cycle 1 day 1 and for four cycles, patients took oral aspirin 300 mg.

Time point given: after trial treatment. The treatment was: LDRT plus nivolumab, ipilimumab, low-dose cyclophosphamide and aspirin (RACIN trial). It was nivolumab, ipilimumab, aspirin, low-dose cyclophosphamide and low-dose radiotherapy that donors received. This sample comprised PBMCs, obtained after low-dose radiotherapy plus immunotherapy. This TCR was sampled from a male donor with prostate cancer.

Written as DNA, the CDR3 is TGTGCCAGCAGTACGGGGCGGCTTCAAGAGACCCAGTACTTC. Translated, it gives CASSTGRLQETQYF. J is TRBJ2-5 and V is TRBV12-3 or TRBV12-4, with D perhaps assigned TRBD1 or TRBD2 (5 bases each). There are 14 residues in the CDR3. V lost 5 bases and J 2 bases, leaving 12 bases between the germline ends.